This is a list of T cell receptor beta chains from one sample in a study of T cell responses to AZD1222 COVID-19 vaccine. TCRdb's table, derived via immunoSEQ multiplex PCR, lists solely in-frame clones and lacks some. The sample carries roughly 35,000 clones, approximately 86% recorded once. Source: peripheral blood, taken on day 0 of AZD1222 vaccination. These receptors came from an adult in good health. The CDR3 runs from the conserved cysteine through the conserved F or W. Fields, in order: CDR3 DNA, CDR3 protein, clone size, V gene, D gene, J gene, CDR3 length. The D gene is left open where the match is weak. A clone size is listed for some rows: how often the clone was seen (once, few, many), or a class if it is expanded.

DNA: TGTGCCAGCAGCTTAGCGGGGACAGGGGTCGCCCACGGCGAGCAGTACTTC
CDR3: CASSLAGTGVAHGEQYF
size: once
V: TRBV7-2
D: TRBD1
J: TRBJ2-7
length: 17

DNA: TGTGCCAGCCAAATACAAGCAGATACGCAGTATTTT
CDR3: CASQIQADTQYF
size: .
V: TRBV2
D: .
J: TRBJ2-3
length: 12

DNA: TGTGCCAGCAGCCCAACGGACAGGGGGCTCTATGGCTACACCTTC
CDR3: CASSPTDRGLYGYTF
size: .
V: TRBV5-6
D: TRBD1
J: TRBJ1-2
length: 15

DNA: TGTGCCAGCAGGCAGGGTACCTACGAGCAGTACTTC
CDR3: CASRQGTYEQYF
size: once
V: TRBV7-9
D: .
J: TRBJ2-7
length: 12

DNA: TGTGCCAGCAGATCAACAGGGAGGGGCTACACCTTC
CDR3: CASRSTGRGYTF
size: .
V: TRBV6-5
D: .
J: TRBJ1-2
length: 12

DNA: TGTGCCAGCAGCCATCCCGAGGGGGGACGGGATGGCTACACCTTC
CDR3: CASSHPEGGRDGYTF
size: .
V: TRBV3-1/TRBV3-2
D: .
J: TRBJ1-2
length: 15

DNA: TGTGCCAGCAGCTTTGTTCGAGGCAATGAGCAGTTCTTC
CDR3: CASSFVRGNEQFF
size: .
V: TRBV7-2
D: .
J: TRBJ2-1
length: 13

DNA: TGTGCCAGCAGCGCGAGGCCCTTGGACACAGATACGCAGTATTTT
CDR3: CASSARPLDTDTQYF
size: .
V: TRBV9
D: .
J: TRBJ2-3
length: 15

DNA: TGCGCCAGCAGCGAAGCGGGAGGGATCGGGGAGCTGTTTTTT
CDR3: CASSEAGGIGELFF
size: .
V: TRBV5-1
D: TRBD2
J: TRBJ2-2
length: 14

DNA: TGTGCCAGCAGCCCCAGGGGTGGAAACACCATATATTTT
CDR3: CASSPRGGNTIYF
size: .
V: TRBV5-8
D: .
J: TRBJ1-3
length: 13

DNA: TGTGCCATCAGTGATCGGACAGACACTGAAGCTTTCTTT
CDR3: CAISDRTDTEAFF
size: .
V: TRBV10-3
D: .
J: TRBJ1-1
length: 13

DNA: TGTGCCAGCAGCCCTTCCCCGGGAGGTCTAAACACCGGGGAGCTGTTTTTT
CDR3: CASSPSPGGLNTGELFF
size: .
V: TRBV9
D: TRBD2
J: TRBJ2-2
length: 17

DNA: TGTGCCAGCAGCTTCGACGGGAGAGAACACAATGAGCAGTTCTTC
CDR3: CASSFDGREHNEQFF
size: .
V: TRBV7-8
D: .
J: TRBJ2-1
length: 15

DNA: TGTGCCAGCAGTTGGGGCCCAGACTATAATTCACCCCTCCACTTT
CDR3: CASSWGPDYNSPLHF
size: .
V: TRBV27
D: .
J: TRBJ1-6
length: 15

DNA: TGTGCCAGCAGTCGGGAGAAAGGGGTCGTTGAAGCTTTCTTT
CDR3: CASSREKGVVEAFF
size: .
V: TRBV2
D: .
J: TRBJ1-1
length: 14

DNA: TGTGCCAGCGGGCGCAATGAGCAGTTCTTC
CDR3: CASGRNEQFF
size: .
V: TRBV2
D: .
J: TRBJ2-1
length: 10

DNA: TGTGCCAGCAGTCCGGGGCTCTATGAGCAGTTCTTC
CDR3: CASSPGLYEQFF
size: .
V: TRBV12-3/TRBV12-4
D: .
J: TRBJ2-1
length: 12